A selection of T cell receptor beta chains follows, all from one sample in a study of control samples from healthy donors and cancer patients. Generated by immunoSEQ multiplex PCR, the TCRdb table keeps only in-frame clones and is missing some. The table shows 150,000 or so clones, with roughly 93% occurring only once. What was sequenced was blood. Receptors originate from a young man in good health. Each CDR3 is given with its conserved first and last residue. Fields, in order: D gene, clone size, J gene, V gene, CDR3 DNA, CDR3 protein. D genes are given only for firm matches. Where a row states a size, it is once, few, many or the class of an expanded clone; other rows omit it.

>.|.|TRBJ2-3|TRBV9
TGTGCCAGTTCCCTTTACGGGAGTGGGACAGATACGCAGTATTTT
CASSLYGSGTDTQYF
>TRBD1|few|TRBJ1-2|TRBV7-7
TGTGCTAGCACCCCGTTACTGACAGGGGAGAACTATGGCTACACCTTC
CASTPLLTGENYGYTF
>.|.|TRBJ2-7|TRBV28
TGTGCCAGCAGTTCGGACAGCTACGAGCAGTACTTC
CASSSDSYEQYF
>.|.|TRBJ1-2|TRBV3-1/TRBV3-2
TGTGCCAGAGTAAATGGCTACACCTTC
CARVNGYTF
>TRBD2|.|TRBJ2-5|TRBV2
TGTGCCAGCACCTTTAGCGGGATCGCCTCCCAAGAGACCCAGTACTTC
CASTFSGIASQETQYF
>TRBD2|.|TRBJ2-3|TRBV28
TGTGCCAGCAGTTTAGGGCTAGCGGGAGGAGGAAGCACAGATACGCAGTATTTT
CASSLGLAGGGSTDTQYF
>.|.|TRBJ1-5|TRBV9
TGTGCCAGCAGCGAGGGGGGGAACAATCAGCCCCAGCATTTT
CASSEGGNNQPQHF
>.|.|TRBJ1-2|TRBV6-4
TGTGCCAGCAGCCGAGATGTGGTAGCTAACTATGGCTACACCTTC
CASSRDVVANYGYTF
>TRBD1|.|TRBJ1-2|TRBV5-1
TGCGCCAGCAGCTACGGGACAGTCTCAAGTTATGGCTACACCTTC
CASSYGTVSSYGYTF
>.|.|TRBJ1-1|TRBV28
TGTGCCAGCAGCGGTAACACTGAAGCTTTCTTT
CASSGNTEAFF
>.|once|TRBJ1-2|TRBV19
TGTGCCAGTAGGGTGGACTATGGCTACACCTTC
CASRVDYGYTF